The rows below give T cell receptor beta chains drawn from one sample of a study of cytomegalovirus exposure and HLA in healthy donors. Measured with immunoSEQ multiplex PCR; TCRdb has only the in-frame clones, and not every one. The sample holds around 250,000 clones, approximately 80% seen once. Material: PBMCs. The receptor source for this set is a woman aged 55-69 years in good health and CMV-seropositive. Both conserved end residues are part of each CDR3. D genes are given only for firm matches. The size field is filled for only some rows; it gives once, few, many or a size class.

D gene	V gene	J gene	clone size	CDR3 protein	CDR3 DNA
-	TRBV7-6	TRBJ2-7	few	CASSLVPGEQYF	TGTGCCAGCAGCTTAGTACCGGGGGAGCAGTACTTC
TRBD2	TRBV5-1	TRBJ2-1	-	CASQEGLADYNEQFF	TGCGCCAGCCAGGAAGGACTAGCGGATTACAATGAGCAGTTCTTC
-	TRBV5-1	TRBJ1-6	-	CASSLGLSSYNSPLHF	TGCGCCAGCAGCTTGGGTCTGAGCTCCTATAATTCACCCCTCCACTTT
TRBD1	TRBV5-1	TRBJ1-2	-	CASSLGEGAYGYTF	TGCGCCAGCAGCTTGGGTGAGGGGGCCTATGGCTACACCTTC
-	TRBV6-6	TRBJ2-7	few	CASSPLREHYEQYF	TGTGCCAGCAGTCCCCTCCGGGAACATTACGAGCAGTACTTC
-	TRBV27	TRBJ2-7	-	CASSYKERPSYEQYF	TGTGCCAGCAGTTATAAGGAGCGGCCCTCCTACGAGCAGTACTTC
TRBD1	TRBV7-3	TRBJ1-5	-	CASSRDRGQPQHF	TGTGCCAGCAGCCGGGACAGGGGTCAGCCCCAGCATTTT
-	TRBV4-1	TRBJ2-7	-	CASSQGRGKTTYEQYF	TGCGCCAGCAGCCAAGGTCGGGGAAAGACCACCTACGAGCAGTACTTC
TRBD1	TRBV5-1	TRBJ2-1	-	CASSLGQGSNEQFF	TGCGCCAGCAGCTTGGGACAGGGATCAAATGAGCAGTTCTTC
TRBD1	TRBV28	TRBJ1-2	-	CASRSPGTEGGYGYTF	TGTGCCAGCAGGTCGCCCGGGACAGAAGGTGGCTATGGCTACACCTTC
TRBD2	TRBV15	TRBJ2-1	-	CATSGLAAHNEQFF	TGTGCCACCAGCGGACTAGCGGCGCACAATGAGCAGTTCTTC
TRBD1	TRBV5-1	TRBJ2-1	once	CASSLGGTGLLYNEQFF	TGCGCCAGCAGCTTGGGGGGGACAGGGCTTCTCTACAATGAGCAGTTCTTC
-	TRBV29-1	TRBJ2-3	-	CSSRLGGGGTDTQYF	TGCAGCTCACGCCTCGGGGGAGGTGGCACAGATACGCAGTATTTT
TRBD1	TRBV5-1	TRBJ1-1	few	CASSFPWQGEGNTEAFF	TGCGCCAGCAGCTTCCCCTGGCAGGGGGAAGGGAACACTGAAGCTTTCTTT
TRBD2	TRBV15	TRBJ2-7	-	CATSRGGTRTYEQYF	TGTGCCACCAGCAGAGGGGGGACTAGGACCTACGAGCAGTACTTC
-	TRBV7-9	TRBJ2-2	-	CASSSTVAGELFF	TGTGCCAGCAGCTCTACGGTCGCCGGGGAGCTGTTTTTT
-	TRBV6-5	TRBJ2-5	-	CASSYPSGPQETQYF	TGTGCCAGCAGTTACCCGAGCGGGCCCCAAGAGACCCAGTACTTC
-	TRBV19	TRBJ1-2	-	CASSHRAASNYGYTF	TGTGCCAGTAGTCACAGGGCCGCTTCTAACTATGGCTACACCTTC
-	TRBV19	TRBJ1-3	-	CASTIGGYSGNTIYF	TGTGCCAGTACCATCGGGGGATACTCTGGAAACACCATATATTTT
TRBD1	TRBV4-1	TRBJ1-5	-	CASADRIVQPQHF	TGCGCCAGCGCGGACAGGATAGTGCAGCCCCAGCATTTT
-	TRBV6-5	TRBJ1-2	-	CASRRYYGYTF	TGTGCCAGCAGGCGGTACTATGGCTACACCTTC
-	TRBV5-4	TRBJ2-5	-	CASSLPSAETQYF	TGTGCCAGCAGCTTGCCTAGCGCCGAGACCCAGTACTTC
-	TRBV10-3	TRBJ2-3	-	CAISRADTQYF	TGTGCCATCAGCAGGGCGGATACGCAGTATTTT
TRBD1	TRBV6-1	TRBJ1-1	once	CASSEASGTGRAFF	TGTGCCAGCAGTGAAGCATCCGGGACAGGTCGGGCTTTCTTT
TRBD1	TRBV5-1	TRBJ1-2	-	CASSLDTNRGLDYGYTF	TGCGCCAGCAGCTTGGATACTAACAGGGGGCTAGACTATGGCTACACCTTC
TRBD1	TRBV19	TRBJ2-5	-	CASSGRQGETQYF	TGTGCCAGTAGTGGGCGACAGGGGGAGACCCAGTACTTC
-	TRBV1	TRBJ1-1	-	CTSSQYAAGGTGVIGTEAFF	TGCACCAGCAGCCAGTATGCTGCGGGAGGGACAGGGGTTATTGGCACTGAAGCTTTCTTT
-	TRBV2	TRBJ2-1	-	CASSERAGSLFKQFF	TGTGCCAGCAGTGAAAGGGCCGGGAGCTTGTTCAAGCAGTTCTTC
-	TRBV5-1	TRBJ1-1	few	CASISGGGNTEAFF	TGCGCCAGCATCTCTGGGGGGGGGAACACTGAAGCTTTCTTT
TRBD2	TRBV7-6	TRBJ2-3	-	CASSLGPSGRDTQYF	TGTGCCAGCAGCTTAGGGCCTAGCGGGAGGGATACGCAGTATTTT
TRBD2	TRBV5-3	TRBJ2-4	-	CARSTSGRAGLAKNIQYF	TGTGCCAGAAGCACTAGCGGGAGGGCCGGGTTAGCCAAAAACATTCAGTACTTC
-	TRBV29-1	TRBJ1-2	-	CSVEREETPYSYTF	TGCAGCGTTGAAAGGGAGGAGACCCCGTACTCCTACACCTTC
-	TRBV11-2	TRBJ2-5	-	CASSLASFEQYF	TGTGCCAGCAGCTTAGCCTCCTTTGAGCAGTACTTC
-	TRBV19	TRBJ1-2	-	CATPGGRDYGYTF	TGTGCCACCCCCGGGGGGCGAGACTATGGCTACACCTTC
-	TRBV30	TRBJ2-3	-	CAWSVLLNTQYF	TGTGCCTGGAGTGTACTGTTGAATACGCAGTATTTT
-	TRBV7-9	TRBJ2-7	-	CASSLVEWAPSSYEQYF	TGTGCCAGCAGCTTAGTTGAATGGGCTCCAAGCTCCTACGAGCAGTACTTC
TRBD1	TRBV11-2	TRBJ2-2	once	CASSLGGQALGIGELFF	TGTGCCAGCAGCTTAGGCGGACAGGCCCTCGGGATCGGGGAGCTGTTTTTT
-	TRBV5-6	TRBJ1-2	-	CASSFAPYGYTF	TGTGCCAGCAGCTTTGCGCCCTATGGCTACACCTTC
-	TRBV19	TRBJ1-2	-	CATQIWPNYGYTF	TGTGCCACCCAGATTTGGCCTAACTATGGCTACACCTTC
-	TRBV7-2	TRBJ2-7	-	CASSRASPGTSFYEQYF	TGTGCCAGCAGCAGAGCATCCCCCGGGACTTCCTTCTACGAGCAGTACTTC
TRBD2	TRBV7-3	TRBJ2-5	-	CASSRTSGSRETQYF	TGTGCCAGCAGCCGGACTAGCGGGAGCCGAGAGACCCAGTACTTC
-	TRBV19	TRBJ1-5	-	CASSSMEQPTLLSNQPQHF	TGTGCCAGTAGTAGCATGGAACAGCCAACCCTTTTGAGCAATCAGCCCCAGCATTTT
TRBD2	TRBV9	TRBJ2-7	-	CASSVSSGRSDEQYF	TGTGCCAGCAGCGTTAGTAGCGGGAGAAGCGACGAGCAGTACTTC
-	TRBV19	TRBJ2-7	-	CASSIRPGDYEQYF	TGTGCCAGTAGTATTAGGCCAGGGGACTACGAGCAGTACTTC
-	TRBV7-9	TRBJ1-5	-	CASSLAGPGGNQPQHF	TGTGCCAGCAGCTTAGCAGGGCCAGGGGGCAATCAGCCCCAGCATTTT
TRBD1	TRBV5-1	TRBJ2-7	-	CASSLADRDEQYF	TGCGCCAGCAGCTTGGCCGACAGGGACGAGCAGTACTTC